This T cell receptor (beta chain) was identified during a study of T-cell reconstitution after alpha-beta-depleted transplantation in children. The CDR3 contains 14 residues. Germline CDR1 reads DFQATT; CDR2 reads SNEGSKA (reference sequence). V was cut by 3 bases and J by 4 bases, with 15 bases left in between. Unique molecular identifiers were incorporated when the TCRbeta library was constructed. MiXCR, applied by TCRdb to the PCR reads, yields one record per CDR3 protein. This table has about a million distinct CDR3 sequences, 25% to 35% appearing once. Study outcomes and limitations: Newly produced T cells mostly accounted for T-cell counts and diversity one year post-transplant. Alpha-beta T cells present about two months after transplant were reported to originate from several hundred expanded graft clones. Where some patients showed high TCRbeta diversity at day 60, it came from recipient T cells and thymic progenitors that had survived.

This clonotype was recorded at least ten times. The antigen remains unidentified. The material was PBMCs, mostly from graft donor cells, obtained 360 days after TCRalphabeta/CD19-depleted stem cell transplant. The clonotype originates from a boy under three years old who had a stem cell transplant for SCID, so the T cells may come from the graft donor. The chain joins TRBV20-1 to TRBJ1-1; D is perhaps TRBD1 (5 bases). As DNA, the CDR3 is TGCAGTGCTAGCCCCCCAGGGAGCCGCACTGAAGCTTTCTTT. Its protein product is CSASPPGSRTEAFF.